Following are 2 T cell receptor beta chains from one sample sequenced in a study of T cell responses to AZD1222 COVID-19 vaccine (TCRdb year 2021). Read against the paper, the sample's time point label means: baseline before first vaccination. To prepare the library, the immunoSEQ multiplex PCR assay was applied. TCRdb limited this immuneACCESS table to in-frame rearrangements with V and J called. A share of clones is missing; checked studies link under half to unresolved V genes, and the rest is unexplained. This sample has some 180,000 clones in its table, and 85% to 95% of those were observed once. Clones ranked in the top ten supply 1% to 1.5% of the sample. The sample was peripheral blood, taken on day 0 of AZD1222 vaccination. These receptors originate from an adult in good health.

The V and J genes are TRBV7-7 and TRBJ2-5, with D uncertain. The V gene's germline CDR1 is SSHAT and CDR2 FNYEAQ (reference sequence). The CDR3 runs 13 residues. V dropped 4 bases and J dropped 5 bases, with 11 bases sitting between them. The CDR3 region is CASSSPNLETQYF. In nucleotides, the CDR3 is TGTGCCAGCAGCTCCCCGAACTTGGAGACCCAGTACTTC.

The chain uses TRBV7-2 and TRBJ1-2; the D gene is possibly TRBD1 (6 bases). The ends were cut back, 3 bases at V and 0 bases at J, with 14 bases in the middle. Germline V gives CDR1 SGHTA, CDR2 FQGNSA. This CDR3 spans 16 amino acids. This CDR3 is CASSFTGMGANYGYTF. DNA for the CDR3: TGTGCCAGCAGCTTCACAGGGATGGGAGCTAACTATGGCTACACCTTC.